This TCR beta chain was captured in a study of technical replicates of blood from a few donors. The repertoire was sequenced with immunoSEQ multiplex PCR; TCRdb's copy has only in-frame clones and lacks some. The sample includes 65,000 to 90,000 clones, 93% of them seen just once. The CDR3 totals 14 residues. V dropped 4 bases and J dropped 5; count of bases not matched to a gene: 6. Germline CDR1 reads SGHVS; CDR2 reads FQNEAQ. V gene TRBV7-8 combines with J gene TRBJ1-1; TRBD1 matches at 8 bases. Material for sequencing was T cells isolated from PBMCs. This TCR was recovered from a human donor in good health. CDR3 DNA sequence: TGTGCCAGCAGCTATGGACAGGGTTCTACTGAAGCTTTCTTT. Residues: CASSYGQGSTEAFF.